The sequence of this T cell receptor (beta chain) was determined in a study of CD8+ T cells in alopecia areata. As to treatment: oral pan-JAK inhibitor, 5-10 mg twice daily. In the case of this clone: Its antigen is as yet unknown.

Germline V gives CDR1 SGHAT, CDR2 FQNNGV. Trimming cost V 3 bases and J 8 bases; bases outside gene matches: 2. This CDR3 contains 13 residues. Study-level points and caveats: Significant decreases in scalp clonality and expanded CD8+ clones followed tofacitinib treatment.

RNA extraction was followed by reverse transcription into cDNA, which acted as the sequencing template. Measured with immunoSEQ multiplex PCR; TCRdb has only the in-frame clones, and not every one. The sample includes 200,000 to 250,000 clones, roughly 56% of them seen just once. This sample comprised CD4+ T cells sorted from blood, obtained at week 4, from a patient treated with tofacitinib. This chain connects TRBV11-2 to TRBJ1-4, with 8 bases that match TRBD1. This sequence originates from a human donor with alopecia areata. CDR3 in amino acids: CASSFRQGEKLFF. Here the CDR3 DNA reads TGTGCCAGCAGCTTTCGACAGGGGGAAAAACTGTTTTTT.